Presented here are 19 T cell receptor beta chains from one specimen sequenced in a study of regulatory T cells. The PCR used 52 TRBV and 13 TRBJ primers. Only in-frame clones appear in the TCRdb table, and some are missing; sequencing was by immunoSEQ multiplex PCR. The sample yields some 21,000 clones, roughly 93% seen once. Sample: CD8+ T cells sorted from blood. These receptors came from a child aged 2-15 years with CD3G deficiency.

V usage is TRBV4-1 and J usage is TRBJ1-4; no clear D gene. Germline loops: CDR1 MGHRA, CDR2 YSYEKL. This CDR3 comprises 13 residues. Between the trimmed V and J ends, which lost 1 base and 5 bases, there was a span of 5 bases. CDR3 residues: CASSQVGNEKLFF. DNA for the CDR3: TGCGCCAGCAGCCAAGTGGGAAATGAAAAACTGTTTTTT.

This clone is a singleton in its sample. V is TRBV7-8 and J is TRBJ2-7; D is ambiguous. CDR1 is SGHVS, CDR2 FQNEAQ, per germline. CDR3 length: 14 residues. The V end was cut by 1 base, the J end by 0 bases, with 7 bases between. CDR3 DNA sequence: TGTGCCAGCAGCTTAGTAGCAGGCTCCTACGAGCAGTACTTC. As protein: CASSLVAGSYEQYF.

This rearrangement joins TRBV28 to TRBJ1-5; the D gene is possibly TRBD1 (5 bases). V was trimmed by 5 bases and J by 7 bases, leaving 12 bases between them. Germline lookup yields CDR1 MDHEN and CDR2 SYDVKM. The CDR3 consists of 13 residues. CDR3 loop: CASSQGWAQPQHF. CDR3 coding DNA: TGTGCCAGCAGTCAGGGTTGGGCACAGCCCCAGCATTTT.

This clone was detected a few times. The chain employs TRBV5-1 and TRBJ2-7; 15 bases agree with TRBD2. The CDR3 totals 15 residues. Germline trimming cut 4 bases from V and 4 bases from J; bases unmatched to any gene: 3. The germline CDR1 and CDR2 sequences are SGHRS and YFSETQ. CDR3 region: CASSLGTSGRYEQYF. CDR3 in DNA: TGCGCCAGCAGCCTAGGGACTAGCGGGAGGTACGAGCAGTACTTC.

The rearrangement joins TRBV7-8 to TRBJ2-7, with TRBD1 matching over 7 bases. With 2 bases clipped from V and 2 bases from J, the junction kept 3 bases outside the gene matches. CDR1 and CDR2 (germline): SGHVS, FQNEAQ. This CDR3 has 14 residues. CDR3 protein: CASSLNQGAYEQYF. Here the CDR3 DNA reads TGTGCCAGCAGCTTAAATCAGGGGGCCTACGAGCAGTACTTC.

The rearrangement joins TRBV5-1 to TRBJ2-3, with TRBD1 matching over 8 bases. Germline CDR1 SGHRS, CDR2 YFSETQ. The V segment lost 0 bases and the J segment 3 bases; nucleotides outside the gene matches: 3. This CDR3 has 15 amino acids. The CDR3 coding sequence is TGCGCCAGCAGCTTGGGCAGGGGGCTGACAGATACGCAGTATTTT. Translated: CASSLGRGLTDTQYF.

V and J are TRBV13 and TRBJ2-3; D gene uncertain. This CDR3 has 14 residues. Trimming stripped 0 bases from V and 2 bases from J, with 6 bases between. CDR1 and CDR2 from the germline V gene are PRHDT and FYEKMQ (reference sequence). The CDR3 DNA follows: TGTGCCAGCAGCTTAGGCGGATCCACAGATACGCAGTATTTT. Translated, it gives CASSLGGSTDTQYF. The variable domain in full, with the rest retrieved from reference TRBV13 and TRBJ2-3, is AAGVIQSPRHLIKEKRETATLKCYPIPRHDTVYWYQQGPGQDPQFLISFYEKMQSDKGSIPDRFSAQQFSDYHSELNMSSLELGDSALYFCASSLGGSTDTQYFGPGTRLTVL.

A word on this clone: This same CDR3 is encoded by further DNA sequences in the sample. V is TRBV28 and J is TRBJ1-1; D gene uncertain. CDR1 MDHEN and CDR2 SYDVKM come from the germline V gene. The V and J ends lost 1 base and 0 bases respectively, with 3 bases between them. The CDR3 extends over 13 amino acids. CDR3 region: CASSLSVNTEAFF. CDR3 nucleotide sequence: TGTGCCAGCAGTTTATCGGTGAACACTGAAGCTTTCTTT.

The chain combines TRBV27 with TRBJ2-1; D remains ambiguous. The germline CDR1 and CDR2 sequences are MNHEY and SMNVEV (reference sequence). The ends were cut back, 5 bases at V and 7 bases at J, with 12 bases in the middle. The CDR3 runs 13 residues. CDR3 loop: CASSISIGNEQFF. The CDR3 bases are TGTGCCAGCAGTATAAGCATCGGGAATGAGCAGTTCTTC.

Only one count was recorded for this clone. The genes are TRBV21-1 and TRBJ2-5; the DNA was not compared with TRBD1, the D call given in the table. TRBV21-1 is flagged as a pseudogene. This CDR3 has 20 residues. CDR3 loop: CASSKTGFGTEREVQETQYF. CDR3 nucleotides: TGTGCCAGCAGCAAAACTGGCTTTGGGACAGAGAGGGAGGTCCAAGAGACCCAGTACTTC.

The gene calls are TRBV28 and TRBJ2-7; 10 positions match TRBD1. The germline gives CDR1 MDHEN, CDR2 SYDVKM. The CDR3 length is 15 residues. V was clipped by 6 bases and J by 4 bases; unmatched bases: 9. CDR3 in amino acids: CASSTLGTGAYEQYF. The CDR3 DNA follows: TGTGCCAGCAGCACACTTGGGACAGGGGCGTACGAGCAGTACTTC.

The genes are TRBV7-9 and TRBJ2-1; 13 bases align to TRBD2. V shed 5 bases and J 8 bases; nucleotides not matched to a gene: 6. Germline CDR1 reads SEHNR; CDR2 reads FQNEAQ (reference sequence). This CDR3 has 15 amino acids. In nucleotides, the CDR3 is TGTGCCAGCAGCGTAGGGACTAGCGGGAATGATGAGCAGTTCTTC. Translated: CASSVGTSGNDEQFF.

V is TRBV9 and J is TRBJ1-4; D is unclear. V lost 0 bases and J 1 base, leaving 10 bases between the germline ends. Germline V gives CDR1 SGDLS, CDR2 YYNGEE. This CDR3 is built from 16 residues. The CDR3 DNA reads TGTGCCAGCAGCGTAGTTAATGGGATAACTAATGAAAAACTGTTTTTT. Translated: CASSVVNGITNEKLFF.

The rearrangement links TRBV6-1 to TRBJ2-7, with a tentative D call TRBD2 (7 bases). Germline V gives CDR1 MNHNS, CDR2 SASEGT. V lost 5 bases, J lost 4 bases, and 12 bases lay in between. The CDR3 has 13 residues. This chain's CDR3 is CASSSGGPYEQYF. For the CDR3, the DNA is TGTGCCAGCAGTTCGGGGGGCCCTTACGAGCAGTACTTC.

The V gene is TRBV27, the J gene TRBJ2-4, with 7 bases fitting TRBD2. Germline V gene lookup returns CDR1 MNHEY and CDR2 SMNVEV (reference sequence). The CDR3 is 15 residues long. Trimming removed 5 bases from V and 3 bases from J; junction bases left unmatched: 7. The CDR3 DNA sequence: TGTGCCAGCAGTCCGGGCGGGGGTGGCAAAAACATTCAGTACTTC. It codes for CASSPGGGGKNIQYF.

The chain carries TRBV13 and TRBJ2-1; TRBD2 agrees at 10 bases. The CDR3 length is 14 residues. V was clipped by 5 bases and J by 12 bases; unmatched bases: 10. The germline gives CDR1 PRHDT, CDR2 FYEKMQ (reference sequence). CDR3 nucleotides: TGTGCCAGCAGCAGAAACACCGCTAGCGGGAGGCAGTTCTTC. Residues: CASSRNTASGRQFF.

The V and J genes are TRBV5-1 and TRBJ1-4; D is unclear. Germline-derived CDR1 and CDR2 are SGHRS and YFSETQ. The CDR3 sequence is 11 residues long. The germline V and J ends were trimmed by 1 base and 7 bases, with 2 bases remaining between them. The chain's CDR3 is CASSLPEKLFF. The CDR3 nucleotides are TGCGCCAGCAGCTTGCCTGAAAAACTGTTTTTT.

Details on this clone: The sample contains more than one DNA sequence encoding this CDR3. The rearrangement uses TRBV13 and TRBJ2-7; 8 positions match TRBD2. Trimming cost V 3 bases and J 6 bases; bases outside gene matches: 1. CDR3 size: 12 residues. Germline V gives CDR1 PRHDT, CDR2 FYEKMQ (reference sequence). CDR3 loop: CASSLAGGEQYF. Here the CDR3 DNA reads TGTGCCAGCAGCTTGGCGGGGGGCGAGCAGTACTTC.

This clone has only one observation. The chain has TRBV5-1 and TRBJ2-3; TRBD1 is a possible D gene (5 bases). Germline lookup yields CDR1 SGHRS and CDR2 YFSETQ. Trimming took off 0 bases at V and 6 bases at J, with 11 bases between the two ends. The CDR3 length is 14 residues. DNA for the CDR3: TGCGCCAGCAGCTTGGGGCAGGGAAGCGATACGCAGTATTTT. This encodes CASSLGQGSDTQYF.